These 2 T cell receptor beta chains came from one sample sequenced in a study of blood T cells in healthy people across ages. A J-beta primer mix and a sample-barcoded 5' primer were used in a second PCR of roughly 7 to 12 cycles. TCRdb analysed the 5' RACE reads with MiXCR anew, one entry per CDR3 protein. The sample consists of hundreds of thousands of distinct CDR3 sequences, around 48% of them appearing once. The sequenced material came from blood. The receptors stem from a woman aged 55-70 years in good health.

The chain recombines TRBV12-3 or TRBV12-4 with TRBJ2-1, with no clear D. This CDR3 has 15 amino acids. Trimming cost V 5 bases and J 4 bases, with 15 bases left between them. The CDR3 region has the DNA TGTGCCAGCAGTCCCACCCCCGGTGATTACAATGAGCAGTTCTTC. Translated: CASSPTPGDYNEQFF.

The chain is built from TRBV12-3 or TRBV12-4 and TRBJ2-1, with 13 bases identical to TRBD2. The CDR3 is 19 residues long. With V trimmed by 3 bases and J by 4 bases, 12 bases remained unmatched. This chain's CDR3 is CASSFFRTSGRASYNEQFF. The DNA for the CDR3 is TGTGCCAGCAGTTTCTTTAGGACTAGCGGGAGAGCTTCATACAATGAGCAGTTCTTC.